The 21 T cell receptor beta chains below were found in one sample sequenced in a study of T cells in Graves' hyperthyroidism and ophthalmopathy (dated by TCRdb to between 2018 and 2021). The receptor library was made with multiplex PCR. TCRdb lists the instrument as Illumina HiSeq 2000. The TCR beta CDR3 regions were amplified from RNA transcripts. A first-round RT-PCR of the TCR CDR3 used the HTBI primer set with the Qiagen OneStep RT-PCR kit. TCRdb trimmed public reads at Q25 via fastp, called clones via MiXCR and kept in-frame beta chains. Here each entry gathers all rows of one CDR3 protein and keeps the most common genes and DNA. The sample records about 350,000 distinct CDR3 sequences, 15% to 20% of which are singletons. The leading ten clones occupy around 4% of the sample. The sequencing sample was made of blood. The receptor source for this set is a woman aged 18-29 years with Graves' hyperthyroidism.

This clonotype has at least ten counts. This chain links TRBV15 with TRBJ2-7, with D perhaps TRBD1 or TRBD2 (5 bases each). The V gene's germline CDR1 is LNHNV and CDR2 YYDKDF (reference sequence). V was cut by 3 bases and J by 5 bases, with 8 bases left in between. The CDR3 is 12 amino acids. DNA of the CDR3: TGTGCCACCAGCAGGGGACCCAACGAGCAGTACTTC. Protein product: CATSRGPNEQYF.

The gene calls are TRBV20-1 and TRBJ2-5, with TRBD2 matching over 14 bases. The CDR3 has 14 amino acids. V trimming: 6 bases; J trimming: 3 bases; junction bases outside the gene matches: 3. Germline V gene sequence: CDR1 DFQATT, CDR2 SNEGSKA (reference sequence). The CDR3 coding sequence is TGCAGTGCGCCGACTAGCGGGGGGGAAGAGACCCAGTACTTC. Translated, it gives CSAPTSGGEETQYF.

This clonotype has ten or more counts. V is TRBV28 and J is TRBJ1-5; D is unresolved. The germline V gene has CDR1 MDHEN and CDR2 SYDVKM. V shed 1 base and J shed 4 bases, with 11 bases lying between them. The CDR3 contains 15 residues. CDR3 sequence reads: CASSLSGLLNQPQHF. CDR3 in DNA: TGTGCCAGCAGTTTATCGGGCCTACTTAATCAGCCCCAGCATTTT.

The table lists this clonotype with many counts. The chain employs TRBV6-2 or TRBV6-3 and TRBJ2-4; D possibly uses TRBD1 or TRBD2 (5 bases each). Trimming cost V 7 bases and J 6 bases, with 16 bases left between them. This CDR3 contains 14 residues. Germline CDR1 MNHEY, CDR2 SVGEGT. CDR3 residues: CASTSQGGLNIQYF. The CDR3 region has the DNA TGTGCCAGCACCTCCCAGGGCGGGTTAAACATTCAGTACTTC.

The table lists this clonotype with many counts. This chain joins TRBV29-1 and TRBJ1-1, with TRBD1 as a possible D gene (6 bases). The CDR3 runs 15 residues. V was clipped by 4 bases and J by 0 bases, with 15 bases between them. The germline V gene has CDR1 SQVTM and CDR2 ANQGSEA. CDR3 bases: TGCAGCGTTGCGGCTCAGGGGTGGTTGAACACTGAAGCTTTCTTT. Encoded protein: CSVAAQGWLNTEAFF.

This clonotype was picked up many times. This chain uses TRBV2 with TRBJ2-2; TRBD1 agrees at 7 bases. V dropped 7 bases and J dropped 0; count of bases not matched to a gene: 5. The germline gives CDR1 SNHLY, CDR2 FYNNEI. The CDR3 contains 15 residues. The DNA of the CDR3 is TGTGCCAGCAAGACAGGGTCTGCGAACACCGGGGAGCTGTTTTTT. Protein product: CASKTGSANTGELFF.

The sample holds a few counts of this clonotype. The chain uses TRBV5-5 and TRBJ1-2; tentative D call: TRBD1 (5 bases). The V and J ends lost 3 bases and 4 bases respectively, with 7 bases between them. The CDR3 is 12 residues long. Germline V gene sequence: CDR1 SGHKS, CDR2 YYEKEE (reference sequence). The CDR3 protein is CASSWGIYGYTF. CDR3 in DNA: TGTGCCAGCAGCTGGGGGATCTATGGCTACACCTTC.

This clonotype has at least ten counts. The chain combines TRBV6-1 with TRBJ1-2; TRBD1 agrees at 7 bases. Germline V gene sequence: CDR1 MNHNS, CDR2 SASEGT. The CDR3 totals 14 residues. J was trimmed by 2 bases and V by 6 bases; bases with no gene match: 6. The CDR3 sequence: CASRGQSWNYGYTF. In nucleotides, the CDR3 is TGTGCCAGCAGGGGACAGAGCTGGAACTATGGCTACACCTTC.

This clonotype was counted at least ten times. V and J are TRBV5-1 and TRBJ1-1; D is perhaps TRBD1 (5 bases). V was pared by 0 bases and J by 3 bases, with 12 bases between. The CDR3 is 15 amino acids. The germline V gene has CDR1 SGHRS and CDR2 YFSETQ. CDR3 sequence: CASSLEWGADTEAFF. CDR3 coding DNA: TGCGCCAGCAGCTTGGAGTGGGGCGCGGACACTGAAGCTTTCTTT.

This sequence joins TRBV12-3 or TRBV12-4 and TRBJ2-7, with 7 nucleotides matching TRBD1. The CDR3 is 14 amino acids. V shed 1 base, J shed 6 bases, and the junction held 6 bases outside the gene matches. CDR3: CASSLGQGVSEQYF. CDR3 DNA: TGTGCCAGCAGTTTAGGCCAGGGGGTATCCGAGCAGTACTTC.

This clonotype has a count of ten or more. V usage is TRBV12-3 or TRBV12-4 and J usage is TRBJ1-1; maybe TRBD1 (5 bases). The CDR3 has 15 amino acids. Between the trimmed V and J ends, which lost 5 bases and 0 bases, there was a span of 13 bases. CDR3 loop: CASSRGGELNTEAFF. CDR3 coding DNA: TGTGCCAGCAGTCGGGGGGGGGAGTTGAACACTGAAGCTTTCTTT.

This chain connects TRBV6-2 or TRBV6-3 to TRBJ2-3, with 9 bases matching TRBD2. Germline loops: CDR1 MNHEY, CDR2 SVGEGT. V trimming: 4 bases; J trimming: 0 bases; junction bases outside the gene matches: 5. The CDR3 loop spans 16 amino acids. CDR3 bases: TGTGCCAGCAGTTTTTCTAGCGGGGATAGCACAGATACGCAGTATTTT. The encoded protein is CASSFSSGDSTDTQYF.

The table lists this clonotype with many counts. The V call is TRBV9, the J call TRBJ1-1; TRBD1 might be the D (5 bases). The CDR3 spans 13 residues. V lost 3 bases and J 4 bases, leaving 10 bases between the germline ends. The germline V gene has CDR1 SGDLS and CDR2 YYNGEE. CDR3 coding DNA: TGTGCCAGCAGCGCAGATCAGGGCACTGAAGCTTTCTTT. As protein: CASSADQGTEAFF.

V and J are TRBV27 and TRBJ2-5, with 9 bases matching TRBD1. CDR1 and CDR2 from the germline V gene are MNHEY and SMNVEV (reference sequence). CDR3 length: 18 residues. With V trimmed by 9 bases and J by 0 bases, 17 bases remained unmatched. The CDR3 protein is CASPPQDSGTGNQETQYF. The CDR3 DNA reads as TGTGCCAGTCCCCCCCAGGATTCCGGGACAGGGAACCAAGAGACCCAGTACTTC.

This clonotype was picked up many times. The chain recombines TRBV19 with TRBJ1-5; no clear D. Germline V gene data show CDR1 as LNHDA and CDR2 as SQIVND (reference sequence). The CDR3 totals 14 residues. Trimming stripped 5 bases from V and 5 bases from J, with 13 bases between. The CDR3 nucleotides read TGTGCCAGTAGTCCCCGACGGATGTATCAGCCCCAGCATTTT. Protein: CASSPRRMYQPQHF.

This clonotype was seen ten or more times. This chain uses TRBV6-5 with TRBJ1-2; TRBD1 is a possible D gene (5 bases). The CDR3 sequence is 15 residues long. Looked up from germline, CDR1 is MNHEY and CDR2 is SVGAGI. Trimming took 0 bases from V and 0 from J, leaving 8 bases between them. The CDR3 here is CASSYSGTPNYGYTF. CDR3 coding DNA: TGTGCCAGCAGTTACTCCGGGACCCCTAACTATGGCTACACCTTC.

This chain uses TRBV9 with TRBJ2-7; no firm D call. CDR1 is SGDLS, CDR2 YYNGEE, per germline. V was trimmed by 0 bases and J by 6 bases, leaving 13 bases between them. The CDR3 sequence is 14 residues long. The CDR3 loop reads CASSVDGLPSEQYF. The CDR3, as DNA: TGTGCCAGCAGCGTAGACGGGCTCCCGAGCGAGCAGTACTTC. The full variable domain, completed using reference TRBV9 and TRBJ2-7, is DSGVTQTPKHLITATGQRVTLRCSPRSGDLSVYWYQQSLDQGLQFLIQYYNGEERAKGNILERFSAQQFPDLHSELNLSSLELGDSALYFCASSVDGLPSEQYFGPGTRLTVT.

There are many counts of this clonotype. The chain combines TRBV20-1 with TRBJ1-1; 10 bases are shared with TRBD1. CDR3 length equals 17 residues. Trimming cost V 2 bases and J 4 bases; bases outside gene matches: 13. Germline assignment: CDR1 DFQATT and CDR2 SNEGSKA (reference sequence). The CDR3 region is CSARLDRGLGSSTEAFF. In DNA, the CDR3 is TGCAGTGCTAGACTTGACAGGGGGCTCGGGAGTAGCACTGAAGCTTTCTTT.

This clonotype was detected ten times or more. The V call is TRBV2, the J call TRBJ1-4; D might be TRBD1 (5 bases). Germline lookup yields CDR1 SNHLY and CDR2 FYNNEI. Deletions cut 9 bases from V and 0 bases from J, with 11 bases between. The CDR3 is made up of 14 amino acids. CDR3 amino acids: CASGGGATNEKLFF. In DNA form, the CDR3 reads TGTGCCAGTGGCGGGGGAGCAACTAATGAAAAACTGTTTTTT. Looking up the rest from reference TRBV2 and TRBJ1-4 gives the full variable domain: EPEVTQTPSHQVTQMGQEVILRCVPISNHLYFYWYRQILGQKVEFLVSFYNNEISEKSEIFDDQFSVERPDGSNFTLKIRSTKLEDSAMYFCASGGGATNEKLFFGSGTQLSVL.

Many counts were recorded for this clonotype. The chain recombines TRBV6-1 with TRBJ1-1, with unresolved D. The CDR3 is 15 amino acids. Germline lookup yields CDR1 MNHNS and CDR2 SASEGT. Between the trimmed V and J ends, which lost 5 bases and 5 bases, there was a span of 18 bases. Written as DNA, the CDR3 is TGTGCCAGCAGTAAGTCTGGAGGGAGGAGGACTGAAGCTTTCTTT. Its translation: CASSKSGGRRTEAFF.

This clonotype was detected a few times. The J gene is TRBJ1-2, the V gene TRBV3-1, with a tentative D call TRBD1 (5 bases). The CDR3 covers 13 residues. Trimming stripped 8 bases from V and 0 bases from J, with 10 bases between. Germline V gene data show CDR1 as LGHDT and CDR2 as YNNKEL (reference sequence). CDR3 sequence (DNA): TGTGCCAGCTGGGGGAGGGCTAACTATGGCTACACCTTC. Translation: CASWGRANYGYTF.